These 18 T cell receptor beta chains came from one sample sequenced in a study of shared clonotypes between healthy human individuals. TCRdb keeps only in-frame clones here, not all; method: immunoSEQ multiplex PCR. The sample has under 600,000 clones, around 79% seen once. Sequenced sample: PBMCs. The receptors come from a woman in her 40s in good health. Some clones in this sample may be carry-over from other donors' samples.

This sequence joins TRBV19 and TRBJ2-1; 8 positions agree with TRBD2. Per germline, CDR1 LNHDA and CDR2 SQIVND (reference sequence). The CDR3 length is 15 residues. The junction had 5 bases not matched to a gene; V was cut back by 5 bases and J by 2 bases. CDR3 sequence: CASSARLATYNEQFF. The CDR3 bases are TGTGCCAGTAGTGCCAGACTAGCGACCTACAATGAGCAGTTCTTC.

In nucleotides, the CDR3 is TGTGCCAGCACCCTAGACAGGGCCAATGAGCAGTTCTTC. It specifies CASTLDRANEQFF. The rearrangement joins TRBV11-1 to TRBJ2-1; TRBD1 matches 7 bases. J was trimmed by 6 bases and V by 7 bases; bases with no gene match: 6. This CDR3 region has 13 residues. The germline V gene encodes CDR1 SGHAT and CDR2 FQDESV (reference sequence).

The J gene is TRBJ2-1, the V gene TRBV11-2; D unclear. The germline V and J ends were trimmed by 4 bases and 0 bases, with 19 bases remaining between them. Germline CDR1 reads SGHAT; CDR2 reads FQNNGV. This CDR3 spans 18 amino acids. The CDR3 DNA is TGTGCCAGCAGCTACACTCCCACACTTTACAGCTCCTACAATGAGCAGTTCTTC. The encoded protein is CASSYTPTLYSSYNEQFF.

As to this clone: Other DNA sequences in the same sample also yield this CDR3. As DNA, the CDR3 is TGTGCCAGCAGCCGTCGCACCGGGGAGCTGTTTTTT. Protein product: CASSRRTGELFF. The chain joins TRBV7-2 to TRBJ2-2; D is unclear. Germline values: CDR1 SGHTA, CDR2 FQGNSA. The CDR3 is 12 residues long. V lost 5 bases and J 4 bases, leaving 5 bases between the germline ends.

This chain uses TRBV19 with TRBJ2-3, with 11 bases aligning to TRBD2. The trim removed 5 bases at V and 12 bases at J, leaving 10 bases unmatched. The CDR3 runs to 14 residues. Looked up from germline, CDR1 is LNHDA and CDR2 is SQIVND (reference sequence). The CDR3 loop reads CASSLAGGLEFQYF. The CDR3 bases are TGTGCCAGTAGTCTAGCGGGAGGCCTTGAGTTCCAGTATTTT.

This clone came up once. CDR3 nucleotide sequence: TGCGCCAGCAGCTTGGTCAGTAACACTGAAGCTTTCTTT. Translation: CASSLVSNTEAFF. The chain links TRBV5-1 to TRBJ1-1; D unresolved. The germline CDR1 and CDR2 sequences are SGHRS and YFSETQ. The CDR3 contains 13 residues. V lost 0 bases, J lost 2 bases, and 5 bases lay in between.

This clone came up once. V gene TRBV28 combines with J gene TRBJ1-6; TRBD1 is a possible D gene (6 bases). The CDR3 length is 16 residues. V was clipped by 4 bases and J by 4 bases, with 14 bases between them. Germline CDR1 is MDHEN and CDR2 is SYDVKM. The CDR3 DNA is TGTGCCAGCAGTTACGGGGGCCGGCAGTATAATTCACCCCTCCACTTT. This encodes CASSYGGRQYNSPLHF. The full variable domain, completed using reference TRBV28 and TRBJ1-6, is DVKVTQSSRYLVKRTGEKVFLECVQDMDHENMFWYRQDPGLGLRLIYFSYDVKMKEKGDIPEGYSVSREKKERFSLILESASTNQTSMYLCASSYGGRQYNSPLHFGNGTRLTVT.

In this sample, this clone turned up a few times. The chain joins TRBV10-3 to TRBJ1-3; the D is unclear. This CDR3 region has 15 residues. Germline V gene data show CDR1 as ENHRY and CDR2 as SYGVKD. V was clipped by 7 bases and J by 0 bases, with 13 bases between them. CDR3 region: CAIIPGPSSGNTIYF. CDR3 DNA sequence: TGTGCCATCATTCCGGGCCCCAGCTCTGGAAACACCATATATTTT.

This clone has more than one count but fewer than ten. V and J are TRBV21-1 and TRBJ2-7; the table's D gene call, TRBD1, was not cross checked with the DNA. TRBV21-1 is a recognized pseudogene. The CDR3 covers 12 residues. The DNA of the CDR3 is TGTGCCAGGAAGGACAGCTCCTACGAGCAGTACTTC. The encoded protein is CARKDSSYEQYF.

The CDR3 DNA reads as TGTGCCAGCAGCTTAGAAACATCGATAGCCAAAAACATTCAGTACTTC. This sequence encodes CASSLETSIAKNIQYF. This sequence joins TRBV7-2 and TRBJ2-4; D is undetermined. V was shortened by 1 base and J by 0 bases, with 10 bases between the two germline ends. There are 16 residues in the CDR3. From germline, CDR1 is SGHTA and CDR2 FQGNSA.

The genes are TRBV5-1 and TRBJ2-5, with D uncertain. Trimming cost V 1 base and J 0 bases, with 4 bases left between them. CDR1 SGHRS and CDR2 YFSETQ come from the germline V gene. This CDR3 spans 13 amino acids. CDR3 loop: CASSLSNQETQYF. The CDR3 nucleotides read TGCGCCAGCAGCTTGTCGAACCAAGAGACCCAGTACTTC.

This sequence joins TRBV7-8 and TRBJ2-1; 7 bases map to TRBD2. The CDR3 has 14 residues. V dropped 8 bases and J dropped 4; count of bases not matched to a gene: 8. Germline lookup yields CDR1 SGHVS and CDR2 FQNEAQ. The CDR3 is CASWGGRGYNEQFF. The DNA of the CDR3 is TGTGCCAGCTGGGGAGGGCGGGGTTACAATGAGCAGTTCTTC.

The genes are TRBV6-1 and TRBJ2-3, with 10 bases matching TRBD1. Trimming removed 6 bases from V and 0 bases from J; junction bases left unmatched: 3. Germline V CDR1 and CDR2: MNHNS, SASEGT. This CDR3 is built from 15 residues. The CDR3 is CASRGQGISTDTQYF. Here the CDR3 DNA reads TGTGCCAGCAGGGGACAGGGGATAAGCACAGATACGCAGTATTTT.

A single count supports this clone. This chain connects TRBV10-3 to TRBJ1-2; D remains unclear. Germline V gene sequence: CDR1 ENHRY, CDR2 SYGVKD. The CDR3 extends over 15 amino acids. V lost 0 bases to trimming and J lost 7 bases, with 15 bases between them. The CDR3 DNA follows: TGTGCCATCAGTGAGTCGAATTGGGGTTATGTTGGCTACACCTTC. This gives the protein CAISESNWGYVGYTF.

V is TRBV7-3 and J is TRBJ1-2, with TRBD1 identical over 7 bases. This CDR3 is built from 16 residues. The germline gives CDR1 SGHTA, CDR2 FQGTGA. The ends lost 5 bases at V and 2 bases at J; junction bases unmatched: 11. The CDR3 nucleotides are TGTGCCAGCAGCATACAGGGGCCCAGACCCAACTATGGCTACACCTTC. Protein product: CASSIQGPRPNYGYTF. Filled out from reference TRBV7-3 and TRBJ1-2, the complete variable domain reads GAGVSQTPSNKVTEKGKYVELRCDPISGHTALYWYRQSLGQGPEFLIYFQGTGAADDSGLPNDRFFAVRPEGSVSTLKIQRTERGDSAVYLCASSIQGPRPNYGYTFGSGTRLTVV.

The V gene is TRBV4-2, the J gene TRBJ2-1; 10 positions match TRBD2. The CDR3 totals 17 residues. Germline V CDR1 and CDR2: LGHNA, YNFKEQ. With 1 base clipped from V and 5 bases from J, the junction kept 8 bases outside the gene matches. CDR3 sequence reads: CASSQVLLGLADNEQFF. The CDR3 bases are TGTGCCAGCAGCCAAGTACTCCTAGGACTAGCGGACAATGAGCAGTTCTTC.

V and J are TRBV7-6 and TRBJ1-2; 8 nucleotides align to TRBD1. This CDR3 comprises 15 residues. J was trimmed by 0 bases and V by 5 bases; bases with no gene match: 5. CDR1 is SGHVS, CDR2 FNYEAQ, per germline. The CDR3 bases are TGTGCCAGCAGCCCACAGGGGGGAGCTAACTATGGCTACACCTTC. The encoded protein is CASSPQGGANYGYTF.

As to this clone: Additional DNA sequences in this sample encode the identical CDR3. V gene TRBV9 combines with J gene TRBJ2-7; weak D call: TRBD2 (5 bases). The germline V and J ends were trimmed by 0 bases and 1 base, with 5 bases remaining between them. The CDR3 is made up of 13 amino acids. Germline CDR1 and CDR2: SGDLS and YYNGEE. DNA of the CDR3: TGTGCCAGCAGCGTAGGAGGGTCCTACGAGCAGTACTTC. Its protein product is CASSVGGSYEQYF.